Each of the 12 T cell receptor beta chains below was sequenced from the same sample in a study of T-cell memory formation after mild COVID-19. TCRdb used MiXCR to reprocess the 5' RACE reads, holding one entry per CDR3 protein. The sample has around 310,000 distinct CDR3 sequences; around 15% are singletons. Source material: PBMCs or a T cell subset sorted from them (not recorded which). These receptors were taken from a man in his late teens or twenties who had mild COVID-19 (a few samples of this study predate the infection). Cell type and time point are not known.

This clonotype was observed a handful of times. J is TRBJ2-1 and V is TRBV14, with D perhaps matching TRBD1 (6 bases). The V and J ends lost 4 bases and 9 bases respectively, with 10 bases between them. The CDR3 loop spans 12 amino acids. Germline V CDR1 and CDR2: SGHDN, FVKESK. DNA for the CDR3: TGTGCCAGCAGCCGCCAGGGGCCTGAGCAGTTCTTC. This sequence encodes CASSRQGPEQFF.

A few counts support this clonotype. The DNA of the CDR3 is TGTGCCAGCAGCCTTCTGGGTCCTTCGGGCTACACCTTC. Translated, it gives CASSLLGPSGYTF. V usage is TRBV7-9 and J usage is TRBJ1-2; D unresolved. Germline CDR1 SEHNR, CDR2 FQNEAQ (reference sequence). The CDR3 sequence is 13 residues long. V was clipped by 5 bases and J by 8 bases, with 15 bases between them.

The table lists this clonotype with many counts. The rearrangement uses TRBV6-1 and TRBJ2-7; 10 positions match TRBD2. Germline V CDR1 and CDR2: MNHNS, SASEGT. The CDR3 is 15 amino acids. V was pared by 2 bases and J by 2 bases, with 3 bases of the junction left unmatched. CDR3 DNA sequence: TGTGCCAGCAGTGAACCCGGACTAGCGGCCTACGAGCAGTACTTC. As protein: CASSEPGLAAYEQYF.

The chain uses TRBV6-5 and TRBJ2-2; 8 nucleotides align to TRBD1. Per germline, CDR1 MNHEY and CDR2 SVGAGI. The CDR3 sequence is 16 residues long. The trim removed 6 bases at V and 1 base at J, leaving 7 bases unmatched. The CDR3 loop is CASSPLGQGNTGELFF. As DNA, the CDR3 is TGTGCCAGCAGCCCCCTCGGACAGGGGAACACCGGGGAGCTGTTTTTT.

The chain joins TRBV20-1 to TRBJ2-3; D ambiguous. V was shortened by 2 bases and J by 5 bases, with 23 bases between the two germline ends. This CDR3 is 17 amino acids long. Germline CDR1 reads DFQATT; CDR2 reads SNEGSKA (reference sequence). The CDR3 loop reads CSARQYGQTDPGDTQYF. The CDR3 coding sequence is TGCAGTGCTAGACAATACGGTCAGACGGATCCGGGAGATACGCAGTATTTT.

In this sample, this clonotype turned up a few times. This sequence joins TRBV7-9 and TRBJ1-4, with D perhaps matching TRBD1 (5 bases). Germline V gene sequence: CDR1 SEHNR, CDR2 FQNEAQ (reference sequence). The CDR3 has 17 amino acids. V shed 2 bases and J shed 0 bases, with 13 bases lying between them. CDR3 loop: CASSLPPTDPTNEKLFF. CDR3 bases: TGTGCCAGCAGCTTACCCCCGACAGACCCAACTAATGAAAAACTGTTTTTT.

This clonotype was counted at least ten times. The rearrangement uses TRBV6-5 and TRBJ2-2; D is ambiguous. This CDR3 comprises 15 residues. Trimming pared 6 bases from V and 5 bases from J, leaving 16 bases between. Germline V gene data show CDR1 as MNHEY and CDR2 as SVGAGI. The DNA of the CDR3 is TGTGCCAGCAGATCCTCTGGGGTGGGGACCGGGGAGCTGTTTTTT. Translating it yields CASRSSGVGTGELFF.

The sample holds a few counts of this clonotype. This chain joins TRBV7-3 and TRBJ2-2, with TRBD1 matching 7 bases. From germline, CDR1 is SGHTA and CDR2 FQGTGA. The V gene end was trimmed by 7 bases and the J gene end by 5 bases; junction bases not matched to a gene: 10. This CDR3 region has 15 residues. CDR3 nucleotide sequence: TGTGCCAGCACCCTCGGACAGGTCCCAACCGGGGAGCTGTTTTTT. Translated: CASTLGQVPTGELFF.

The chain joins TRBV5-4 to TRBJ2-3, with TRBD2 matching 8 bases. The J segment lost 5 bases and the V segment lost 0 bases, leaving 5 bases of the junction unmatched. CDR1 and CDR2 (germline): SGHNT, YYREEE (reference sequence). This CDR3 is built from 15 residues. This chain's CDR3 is CASSLGVGGGDTQYF. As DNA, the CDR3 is TGTGCCAGCAGCTTGGGCGTCGGGGGGGGAGATACGCAGTATTTT.

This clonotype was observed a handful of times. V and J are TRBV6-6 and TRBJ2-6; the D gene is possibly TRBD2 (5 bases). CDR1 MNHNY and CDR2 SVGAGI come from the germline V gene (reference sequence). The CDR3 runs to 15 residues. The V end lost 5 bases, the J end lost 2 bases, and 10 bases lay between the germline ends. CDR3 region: CASSPRGTGANVLTF. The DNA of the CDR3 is TGTGCCAGCAGTCCACGGGGAACTGGGGCCAACGTCCTGACTTTC.

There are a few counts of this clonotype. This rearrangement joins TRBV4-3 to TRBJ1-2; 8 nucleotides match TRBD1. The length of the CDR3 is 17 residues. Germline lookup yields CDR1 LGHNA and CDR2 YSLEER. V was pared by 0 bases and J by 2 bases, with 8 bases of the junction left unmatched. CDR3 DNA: TGCGCCAGCAGCCAAGAGGTCAGGACAGGGCCGAACTATGGCTACACCTTC. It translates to CASSQEVRTGPNYGYTF.

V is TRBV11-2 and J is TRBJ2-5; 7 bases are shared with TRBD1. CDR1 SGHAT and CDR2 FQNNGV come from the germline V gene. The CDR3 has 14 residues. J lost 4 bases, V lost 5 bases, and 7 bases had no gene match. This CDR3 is CASSRGQASETQYF. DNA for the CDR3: TGTGCCAGCAGCCGTGGACAGGCCTCAGAGACCCAGTACTTC.